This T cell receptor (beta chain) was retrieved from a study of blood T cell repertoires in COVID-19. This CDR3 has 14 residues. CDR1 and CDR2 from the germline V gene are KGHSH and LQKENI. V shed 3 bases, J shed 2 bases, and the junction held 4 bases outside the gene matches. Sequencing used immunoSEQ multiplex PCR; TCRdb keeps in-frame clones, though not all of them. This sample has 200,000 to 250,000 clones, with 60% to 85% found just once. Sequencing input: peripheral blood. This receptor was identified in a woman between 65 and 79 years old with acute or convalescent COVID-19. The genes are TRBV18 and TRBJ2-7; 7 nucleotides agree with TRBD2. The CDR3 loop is CASSPPGRAYEQYV. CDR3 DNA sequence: TGTGCCAGCTCACCCCCGGGGAGGGCCTACGAGCAGTACGTC.